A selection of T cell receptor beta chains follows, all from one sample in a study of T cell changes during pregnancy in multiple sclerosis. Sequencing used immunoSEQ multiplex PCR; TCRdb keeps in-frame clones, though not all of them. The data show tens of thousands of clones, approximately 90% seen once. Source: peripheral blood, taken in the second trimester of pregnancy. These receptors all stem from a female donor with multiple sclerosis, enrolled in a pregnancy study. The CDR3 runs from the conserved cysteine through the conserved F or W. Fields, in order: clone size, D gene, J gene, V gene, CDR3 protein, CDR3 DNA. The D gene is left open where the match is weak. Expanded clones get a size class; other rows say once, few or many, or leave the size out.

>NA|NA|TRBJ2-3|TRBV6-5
CASSARMGADTQYF
TGTGCCAGCAGTGCACGGATGGGCGCAGATACGCAGTATTTT
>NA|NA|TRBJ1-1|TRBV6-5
CASSYSSRRDTEAFF
TGTGCCAGCAGTTACTCTTCTCGACGGGACACTGAAGCTTTCTTT
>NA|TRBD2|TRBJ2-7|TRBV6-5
CASRKLAGDYEQYF
TGTGCCAGCAGAAAACTAGCGGGAGACTACGAGCAGTACTTC
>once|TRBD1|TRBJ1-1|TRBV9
CASSVGGQGANTEAFF
TGTGCCAGCAGCGTAGGGGGACAGGGGGCGAACACTGAAGCTTTCTTT
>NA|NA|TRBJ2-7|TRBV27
CASSLSGVRYEQYF
TGTGCCAGCAGTTTATCCGGGGTTCGCTACGAGCAGTACTTC
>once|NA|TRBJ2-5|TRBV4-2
CASSPLAQETQYF
TGTGCCAGCAGCCCGTTAGCGCAAGAGACCCAGTACTTC
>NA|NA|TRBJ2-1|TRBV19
CASISSLSTEQFF
TGTGCCAGTATTTCTTCCCTATCGACAGAGCAGTTCTTC
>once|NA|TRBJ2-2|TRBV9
CASSVGSRAGELFF
TGTGCCAGCAGCGTAGGATCTCGGGCCGGGGAGCTGTTTTTT
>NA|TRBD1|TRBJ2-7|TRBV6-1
CASSVGDSSSYEQYF
TGTGCCAGCAGTGTAGGGGACAGCTCCTCCTACGAGCAGTACTTC
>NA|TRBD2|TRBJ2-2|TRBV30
CAWTSGGFSRGELFF
TGTGCCTGGACTAGCGGGGGATTTTCGCGCGGGGAGCTGTTTTTT
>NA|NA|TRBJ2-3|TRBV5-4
CASSSGLRIHTDTQYF
TGTGCCAGCAGCTCGGGACTCCGAATCCACACAGATACGCAGTATTTT
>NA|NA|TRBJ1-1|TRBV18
CASSPSATLGAFF
TGTGCCAGCTCACCGTCGGCAACTCTCGGGGCTTTCTTT
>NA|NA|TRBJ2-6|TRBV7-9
CASSGAGAGANVLTF
TGTGCCAGCAGCGGGGCAGGGGCTGGGGCCAACGTCCTGACTTTC
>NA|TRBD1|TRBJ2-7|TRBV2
CASSEGDSHYEQYF
TGTGCCAGCAGTGAAGGGGACAGCCACTACGAGCAGTACTTC
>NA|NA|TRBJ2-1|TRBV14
CASSHGQASYNEQFF
TGTGCCAGCAGCCACGGCCAGGCCTCCTACAATGAGCAGTTCTTC
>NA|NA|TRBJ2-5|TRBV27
CASSLSPGARETQYF
TGTGCCAGCAGTTTATCTCCGGGAGCAAGGGAGACCCAGTACTTC
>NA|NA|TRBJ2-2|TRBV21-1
CASSLGGLAGGPRTGELFF
TGTGCCAGCAGCCTTGGAGGGCTAGCGGGGGGGCCGAGGACCGGGGAGCTGTTTTTT
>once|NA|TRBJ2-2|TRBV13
CASSGRHGAGELFF
TGTGCCAGCAGCGGACGCCACGGGGCCGGGGAGCTGTTTTTT
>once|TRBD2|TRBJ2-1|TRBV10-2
CATRTSGNNEQFF
TGCGCCACCCGGACTAGCGGGAACAATGAGCAGTTCTTC
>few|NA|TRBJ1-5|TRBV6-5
CASSRSHSNQPQHF
TGTGCCAGCAGCAGGTCACATAGCAATCAGCCCCAGCATTTT
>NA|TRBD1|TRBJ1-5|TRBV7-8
CASSLGRDRDWNQPQHF
TGTGCCAGCAGCTTAGGCCGGGACAGGGATTGGAATCAGCCCCAGCATTTT
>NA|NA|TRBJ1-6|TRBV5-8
CASRGRNSPLHF
TGTGCCAGCAGGGGGAGAAATTCACCCCTCCACTTT
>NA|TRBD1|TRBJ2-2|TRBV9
CASSDGGTGLPNTGELFF
TGTGCCAGCAGCGACGGAGGGACAGGGCTACCGAACACCGGGGAGCTGTTTTTT
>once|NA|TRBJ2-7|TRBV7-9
CASSLDDGRYEQYF
TGTGCCAGCAGCTTAGACGATGGCCGCTACGAGCAGTACTTC
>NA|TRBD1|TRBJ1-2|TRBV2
CASWTGSNYGYTF
TGTGCCAGTTGGACAGGGTCCAACTATGGCTACACCTTC
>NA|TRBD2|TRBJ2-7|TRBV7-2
CASSLGPSGRGERYF
TGTGCCAGCAGCTTAGGCCCTAGCGGGAGGGGCGAGCGTTACTTC
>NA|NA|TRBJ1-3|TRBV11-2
CASSPLFSSGNTIYF
TGTGCCAGCAGCCCCCTTTTCAGCTCTGGAAACACCATATATTTT
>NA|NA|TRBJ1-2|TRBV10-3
CAIRSDSYYGYTF
TGTGCCATCAGATCAGACAGCTACTATGGCTACACCTTC
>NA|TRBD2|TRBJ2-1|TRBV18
CASSPLLGRDHQFF
TGTGCCAGCTCACCATTGCTCGGGAGGGACCACCAGTTCTTC
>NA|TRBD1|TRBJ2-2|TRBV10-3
CAISGKTGSTGELFF
TGTGCCATCAGTGGGAAGACAGGGTCCACCGGGGAGCTGTTTTTT
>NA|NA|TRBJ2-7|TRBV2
CASTGSHEQYF
TGTGCCAGCACAGGTTCACACGAGCAGTACTTC
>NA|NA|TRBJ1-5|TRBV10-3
CAISEADNGNQPQHF
TGTGCCATCAGTGAGGCTGACAACGGCAATCAGCCCCAGCATTTT
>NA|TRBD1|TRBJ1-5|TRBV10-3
CATQDRGEGQPQHF
TGTGCCACCCAGGACAGGGGGGAGGGTCAGCCCCAGCATTTT
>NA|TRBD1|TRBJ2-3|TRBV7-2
CASRQGSGGTDTQYF
TGTGCCAGCCGACAGGGGAGTGGTGGGACAGATACGCAGTATTTT
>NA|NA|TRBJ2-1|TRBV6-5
CASSYRPSPYNEQFF
TGTGCCAGCAGTTATCGTCCGTCCCCCTACAATGAGCAGTTCTTC
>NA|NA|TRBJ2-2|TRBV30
CACPDYTTGELFF
TGTGCCTGCCCGGACTACACAACCGGGGAGCTGTTTTTT
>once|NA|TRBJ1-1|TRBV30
CAWSLAGDTEAFF
TGTGCCTGGAGTCTAGCGGGGGACACTGAAGCTTTCTTT
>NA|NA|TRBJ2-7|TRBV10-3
CAIADISSYEQYF
TGTGCCATCGCCGACATTAGCTCCTACGAGCAGTACTTC
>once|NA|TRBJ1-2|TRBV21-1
CASSKAQYGYTF
TGTGCCAGCAGCAAAGCCCAATATGGCTACACCTTC
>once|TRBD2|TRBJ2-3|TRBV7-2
CASSFSSGASTDTQYF
TGTGCCAGCAGCTTCTCTAGCGGTGCTAGCACAGATACGCAGTATTTT
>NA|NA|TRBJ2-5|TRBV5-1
CASSFGGGQETQYF
TGCGCCAGCAGCTTCGGGGGAGGCCAAGAGACCCAGTACTTC